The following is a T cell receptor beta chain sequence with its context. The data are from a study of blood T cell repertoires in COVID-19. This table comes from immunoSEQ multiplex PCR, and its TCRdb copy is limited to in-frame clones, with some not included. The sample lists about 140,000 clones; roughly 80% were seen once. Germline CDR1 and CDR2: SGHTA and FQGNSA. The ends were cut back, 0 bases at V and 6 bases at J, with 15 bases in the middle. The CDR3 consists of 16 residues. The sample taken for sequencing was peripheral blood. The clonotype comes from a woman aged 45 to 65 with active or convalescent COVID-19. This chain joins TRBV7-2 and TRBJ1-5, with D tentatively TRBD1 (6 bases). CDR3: CASSLAGARVVQPQHF. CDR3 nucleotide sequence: TGTGCCAGCAGCTTAGCGGGGGCCAGGGTCGTTCAGCCCCAGCATTTT. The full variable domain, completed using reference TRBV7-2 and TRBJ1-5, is GAGVSQSPSNKVTEKGKDVELRCDPISGHTALYWYRQSLGQGLEFLIYFQGNSAPDKSGLPSDRFSAERTGGSVSTLTIQRTQQEDSAVYLCASSLAGARVVQPQHFGDGTRLSIL.